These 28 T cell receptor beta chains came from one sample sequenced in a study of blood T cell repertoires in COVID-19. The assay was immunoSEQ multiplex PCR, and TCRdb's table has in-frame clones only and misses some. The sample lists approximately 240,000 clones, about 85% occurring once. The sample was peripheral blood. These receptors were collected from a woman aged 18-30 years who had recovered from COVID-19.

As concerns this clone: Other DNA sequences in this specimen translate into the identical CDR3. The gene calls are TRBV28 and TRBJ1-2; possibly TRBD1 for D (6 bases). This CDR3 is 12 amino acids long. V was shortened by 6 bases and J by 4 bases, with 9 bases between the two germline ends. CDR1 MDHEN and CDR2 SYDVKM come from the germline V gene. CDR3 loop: CASSLGGYGYTF. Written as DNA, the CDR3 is TGTGCCAGCAGCCTAGGGGGCTATGGCTACACCTTC.

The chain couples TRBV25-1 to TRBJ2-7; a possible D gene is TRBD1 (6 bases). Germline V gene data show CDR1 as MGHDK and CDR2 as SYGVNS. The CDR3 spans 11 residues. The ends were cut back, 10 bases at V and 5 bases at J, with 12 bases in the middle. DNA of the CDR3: TGTGCCACCGGACAGCCTCACGAGCAGTACTTC. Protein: CATGQPHEQYF.

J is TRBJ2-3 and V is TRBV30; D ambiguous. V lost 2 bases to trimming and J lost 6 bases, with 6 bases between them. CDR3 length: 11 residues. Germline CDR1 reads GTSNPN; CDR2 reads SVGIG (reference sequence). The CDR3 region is CAWSLSDTQYF. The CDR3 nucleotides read TGTGCCTGGAGTTTGTCGGATACGCAGTATTTT.

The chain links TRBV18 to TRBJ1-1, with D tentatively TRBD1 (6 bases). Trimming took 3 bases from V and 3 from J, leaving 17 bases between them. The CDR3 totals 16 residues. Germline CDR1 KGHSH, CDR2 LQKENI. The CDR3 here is CASSPTAKPGDTEAFF. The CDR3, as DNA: TGTGCCAGCTCACCGACAGCGAAACCAGGGGACACTGAAGCTTTCTTT.

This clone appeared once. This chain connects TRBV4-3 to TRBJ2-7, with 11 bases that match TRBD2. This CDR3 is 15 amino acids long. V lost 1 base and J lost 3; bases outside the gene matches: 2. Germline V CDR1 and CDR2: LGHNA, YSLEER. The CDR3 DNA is TGCGCCAGCAGCCAAGGGACTAGCGGGTACTACGAGCAGTACTTC. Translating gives CASSQGTSGYYEQYF.

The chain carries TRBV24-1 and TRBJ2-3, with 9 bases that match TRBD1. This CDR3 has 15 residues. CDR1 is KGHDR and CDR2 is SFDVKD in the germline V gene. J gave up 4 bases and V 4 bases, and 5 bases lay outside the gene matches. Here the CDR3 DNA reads TGTGCCACCAGTGACCGGACAGGGGCGGCAGATACGCAGTATTTT. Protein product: CATSDRTGAADTQYF.

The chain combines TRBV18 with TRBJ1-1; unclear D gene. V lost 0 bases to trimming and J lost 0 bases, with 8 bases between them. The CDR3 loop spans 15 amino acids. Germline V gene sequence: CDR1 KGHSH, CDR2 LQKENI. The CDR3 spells CASSPPARLNTEAFF. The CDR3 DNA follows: TGTGCCAGCTCACCACCGGCCAGGCTGAACACTGAAGCTTTCTTT.

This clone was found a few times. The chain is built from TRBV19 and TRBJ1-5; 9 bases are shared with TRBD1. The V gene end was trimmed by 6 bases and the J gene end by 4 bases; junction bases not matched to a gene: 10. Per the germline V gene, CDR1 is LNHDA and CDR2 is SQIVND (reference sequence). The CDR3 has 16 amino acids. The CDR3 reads CASSLPDRGGNQPQHF. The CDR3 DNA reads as TGTGCCAGTAGCCTCCCGGACAGGGGAGGGAATCAGCCCCAGCATTTT.

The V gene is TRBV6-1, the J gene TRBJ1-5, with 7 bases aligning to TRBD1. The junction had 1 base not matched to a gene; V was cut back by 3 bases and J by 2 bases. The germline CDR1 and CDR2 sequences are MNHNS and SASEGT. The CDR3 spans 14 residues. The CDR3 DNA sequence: TGTGCCAGCAGTGACACAGGGGGCAATCAGCCCCAGCATTTT. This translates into CASSDTGGNQPQHF.

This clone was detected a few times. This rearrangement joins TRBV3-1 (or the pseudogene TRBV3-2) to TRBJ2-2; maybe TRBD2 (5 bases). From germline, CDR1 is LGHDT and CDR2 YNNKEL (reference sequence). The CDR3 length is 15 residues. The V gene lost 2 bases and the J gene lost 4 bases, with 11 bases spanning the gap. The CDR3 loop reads CASSQSSGPTGELFF. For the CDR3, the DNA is TGTGCCAGCAGCCAATCAAGCGGACCCACCGGGGAGCTGTTTTTT.

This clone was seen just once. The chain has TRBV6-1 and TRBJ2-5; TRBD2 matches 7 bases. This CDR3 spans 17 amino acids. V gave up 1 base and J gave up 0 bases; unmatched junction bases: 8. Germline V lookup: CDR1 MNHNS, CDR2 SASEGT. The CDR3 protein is CASSEEGGTMYQETQYF. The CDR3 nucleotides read TGTGCCAGCAGTGAAGAGGGAGGGACGATGTACCAAGAGACCCAGTACTTC.

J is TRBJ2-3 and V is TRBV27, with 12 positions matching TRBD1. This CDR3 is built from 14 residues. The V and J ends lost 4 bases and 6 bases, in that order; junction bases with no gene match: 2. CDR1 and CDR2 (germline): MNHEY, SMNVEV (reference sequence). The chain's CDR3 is CASSWGTGGDTQYF. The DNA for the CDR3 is TGTGCCAGCAGTTGGGGGACAGGGGGCGATACGCAGTATTTT.

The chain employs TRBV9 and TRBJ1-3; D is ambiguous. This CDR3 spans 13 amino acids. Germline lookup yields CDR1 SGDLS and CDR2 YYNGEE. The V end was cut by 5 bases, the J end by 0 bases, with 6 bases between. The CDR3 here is CASSRNSGNTIYF. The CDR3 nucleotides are TGTGCCAGCAGTAGAAACTCTGGAAACACCATATATTTT.

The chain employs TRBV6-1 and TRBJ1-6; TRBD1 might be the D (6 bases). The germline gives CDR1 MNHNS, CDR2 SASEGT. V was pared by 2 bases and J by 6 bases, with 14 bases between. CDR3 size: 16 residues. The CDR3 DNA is TGTGCCAGCAGTGAATCGCTAGGGGGGGGTAATTCACCCCTCCACTTT. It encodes CASSESLGGGNSPLHF.

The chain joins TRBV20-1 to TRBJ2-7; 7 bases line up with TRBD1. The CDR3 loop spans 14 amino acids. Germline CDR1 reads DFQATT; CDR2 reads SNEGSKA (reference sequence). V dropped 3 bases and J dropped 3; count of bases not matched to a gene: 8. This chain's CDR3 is CSASPLDRVYEQYF. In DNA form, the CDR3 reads TGCAGTGCTAGTCCCCTTGACAGGGTCTACGAGCAGTACTTC.

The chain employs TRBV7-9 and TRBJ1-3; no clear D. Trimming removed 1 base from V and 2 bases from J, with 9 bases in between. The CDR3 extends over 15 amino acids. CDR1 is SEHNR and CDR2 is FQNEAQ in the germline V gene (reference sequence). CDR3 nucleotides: TGTGCCAGCAGCTTAGTGGGCAGTGCTGGAAACACCATATATTTT. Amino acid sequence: CASSLVGSAGNTIYF.

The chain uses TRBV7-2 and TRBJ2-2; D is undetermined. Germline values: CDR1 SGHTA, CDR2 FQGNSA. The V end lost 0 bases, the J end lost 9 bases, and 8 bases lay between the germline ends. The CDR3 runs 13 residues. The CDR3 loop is CASSLANSRELFF. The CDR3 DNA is TGTGCCAGCAGCTTAGCTAACTCCCGGGAGCTGTTTTTT.

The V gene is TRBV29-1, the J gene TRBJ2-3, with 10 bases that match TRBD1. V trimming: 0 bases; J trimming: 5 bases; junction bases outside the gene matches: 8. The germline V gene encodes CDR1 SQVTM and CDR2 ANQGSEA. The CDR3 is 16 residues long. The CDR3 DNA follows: TGCAGCGTTGAAGATCCCAGACAGGGGGCTGGAGATACGCAGTATTTT. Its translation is CSVEDPRQGAGDTQYF.

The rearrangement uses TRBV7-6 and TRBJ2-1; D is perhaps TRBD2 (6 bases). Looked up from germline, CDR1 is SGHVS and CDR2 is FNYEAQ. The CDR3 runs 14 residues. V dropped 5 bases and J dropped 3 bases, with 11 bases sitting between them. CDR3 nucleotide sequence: TGTGCCAGCAGCGTTACTAGCAGCTACAATGAGCAGTTCTTC. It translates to CASSVTSSYNEQFF.

The CDR3, as DNA: TGTGCCAGCAGCTTACCGAGCGGGAGCCCCGAGCAGTACTTC. Translated: CASSLPSGSPEQYF. The genes are TRBV7-9 and TRBJ2-7, with TRBD2 identical over 8 bases. This CDR3 spans 14 amino acids. Germline loops: CDR1 SEHNR, CDR2 FQNEAQ (reference sequence). V was pared by 2 bases and J by 6 bases, with 6 bases of the junction left unmatched.

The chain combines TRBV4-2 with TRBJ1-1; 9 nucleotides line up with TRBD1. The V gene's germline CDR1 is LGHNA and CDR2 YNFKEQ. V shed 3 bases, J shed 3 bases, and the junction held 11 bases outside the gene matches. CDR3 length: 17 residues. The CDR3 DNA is TGTGCCAGCAGCCACAAAAGGGGGACAGGGCGGGACACTGAAGCTTTCTTT. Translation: CASSHKRGTGRDTEAFF.

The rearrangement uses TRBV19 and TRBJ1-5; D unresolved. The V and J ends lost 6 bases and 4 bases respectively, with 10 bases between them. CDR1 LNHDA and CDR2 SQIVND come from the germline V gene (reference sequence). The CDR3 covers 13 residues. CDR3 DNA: TGTGCCAGTAGCGAACAGCGGAATCAGCCCCAGCATTTT. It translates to CASSEQRNQPQHF.

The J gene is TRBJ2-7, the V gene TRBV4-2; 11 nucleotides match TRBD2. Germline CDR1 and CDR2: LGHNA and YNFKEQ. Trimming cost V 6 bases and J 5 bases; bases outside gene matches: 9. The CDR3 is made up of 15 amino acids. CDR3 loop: CASRRTSGRGDEQYF. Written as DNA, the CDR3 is TGTGCCAGCAGGCGAACTAGCGGGAGAGGCGACGAGCAGTACTTC.

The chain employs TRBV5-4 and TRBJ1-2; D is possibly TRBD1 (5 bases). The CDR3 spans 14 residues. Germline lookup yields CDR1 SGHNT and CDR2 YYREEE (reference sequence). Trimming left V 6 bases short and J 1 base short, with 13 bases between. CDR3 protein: CASTRWGGNYGYTF. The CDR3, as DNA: TGTGCCAGCACACGTTGGGGGGGTAACTATGGCTACACCTTC.

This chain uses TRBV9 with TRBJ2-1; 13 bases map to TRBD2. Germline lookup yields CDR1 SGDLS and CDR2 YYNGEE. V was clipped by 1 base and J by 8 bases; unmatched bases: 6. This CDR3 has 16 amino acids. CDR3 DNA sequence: TGTGCCAGCAGCGTATTTGGACTAGCGGGAGTGCATGAGCAGTTCTTC. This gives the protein CASSVFGLAGVHEQFF.

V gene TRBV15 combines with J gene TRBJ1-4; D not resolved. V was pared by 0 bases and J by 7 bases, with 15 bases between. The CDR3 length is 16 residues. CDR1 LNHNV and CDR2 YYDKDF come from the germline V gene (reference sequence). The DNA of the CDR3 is TGTGCCACCAGCAGAGATCCCTCAGGAGGTGGTGAAAAACTGTTTTTT. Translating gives CATSRDPSGGGEKLFF.

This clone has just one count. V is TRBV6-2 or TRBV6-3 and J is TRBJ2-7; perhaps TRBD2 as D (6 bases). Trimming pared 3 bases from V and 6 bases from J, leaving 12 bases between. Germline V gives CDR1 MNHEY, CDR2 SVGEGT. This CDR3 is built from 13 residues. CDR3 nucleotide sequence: TGTGCCAGCAGTTATCTTTTGGGGGGCGAGCAGTACTTC. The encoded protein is CASSYLLGGEQYF.

CDR3 sequence reads: CASSRDSKYTEAFF. As DNA, the CDR3 is TGTGCCAGCAGTAGGGACAGCAAATACACTGAAGCTTTCTTT. The chain links TRBV27 to TRBJ1-1; 7 bases line up with TRBD1. V was clipped by 5 bases and J by 3 bases; unmatched bases: 6. The germline gives CDR1 MNHEY, CDR2 SMNVEV (reference sequence). This CDR3 has 14 residues.